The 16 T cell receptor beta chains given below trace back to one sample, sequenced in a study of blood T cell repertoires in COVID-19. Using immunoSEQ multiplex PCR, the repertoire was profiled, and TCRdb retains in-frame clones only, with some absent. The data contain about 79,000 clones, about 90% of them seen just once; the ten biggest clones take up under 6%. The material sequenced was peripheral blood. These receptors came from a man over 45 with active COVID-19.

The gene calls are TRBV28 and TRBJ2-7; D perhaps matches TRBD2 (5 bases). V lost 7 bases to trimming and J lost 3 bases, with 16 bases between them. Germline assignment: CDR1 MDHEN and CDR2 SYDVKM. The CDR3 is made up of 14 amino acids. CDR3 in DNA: TGTGCCAGCACCGATGAGGACGGACTCTACGAGCAGTACTTC. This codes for CASTDEDGLYEQYF.

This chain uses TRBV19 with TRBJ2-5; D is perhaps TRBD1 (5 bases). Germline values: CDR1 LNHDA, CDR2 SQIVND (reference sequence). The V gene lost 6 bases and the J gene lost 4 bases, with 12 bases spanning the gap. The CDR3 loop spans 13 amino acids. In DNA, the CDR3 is TGTGCCAGTAGATCAGGGAAGAGAGAGACCCAGTACTTC. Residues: CASRSGKRETQYF.

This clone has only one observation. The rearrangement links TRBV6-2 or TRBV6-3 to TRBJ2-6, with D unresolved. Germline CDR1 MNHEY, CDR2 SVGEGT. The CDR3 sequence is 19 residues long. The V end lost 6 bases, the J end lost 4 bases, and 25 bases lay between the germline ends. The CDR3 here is CASSRSDVGSFTGANVLTF. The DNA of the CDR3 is TGTGCCAGCAGCCGCTCCGACGTGGGCTCATTCACCGGGGCCAACGTCCTGACTTTC.

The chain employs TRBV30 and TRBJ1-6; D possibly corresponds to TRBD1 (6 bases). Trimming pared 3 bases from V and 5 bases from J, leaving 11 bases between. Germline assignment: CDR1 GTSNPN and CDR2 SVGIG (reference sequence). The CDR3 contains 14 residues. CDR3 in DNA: TGTGCCTGGAGGTCGGCAGGGGATAATTCACCCCTCCACTTT. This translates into CAWRSAGDNSPLHF.

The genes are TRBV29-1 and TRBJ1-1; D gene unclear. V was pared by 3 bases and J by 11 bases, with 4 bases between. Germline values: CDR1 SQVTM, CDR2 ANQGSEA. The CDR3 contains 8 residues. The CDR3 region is CSVERAFF. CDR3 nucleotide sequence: TGCAGCGTTGAGAGGGCTTTCTTT.

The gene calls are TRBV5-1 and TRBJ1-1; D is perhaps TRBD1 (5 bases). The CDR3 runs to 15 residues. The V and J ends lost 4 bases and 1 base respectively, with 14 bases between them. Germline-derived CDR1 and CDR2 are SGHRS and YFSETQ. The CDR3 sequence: CASSGGDRENTEAFF. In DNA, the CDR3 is TGCGCCAGCAGCGGAGGGGACCGGGAGAACACTGAAGCTTTCTTT.

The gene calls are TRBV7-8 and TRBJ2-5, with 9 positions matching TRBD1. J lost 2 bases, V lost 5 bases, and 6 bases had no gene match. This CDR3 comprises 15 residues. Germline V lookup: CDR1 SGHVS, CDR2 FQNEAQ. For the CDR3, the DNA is TGTGCCAGCAGCGGTGGGACAGGGCTGCAAGAGACCCAGTACTTC. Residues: CASSGGTGLQETQYF.

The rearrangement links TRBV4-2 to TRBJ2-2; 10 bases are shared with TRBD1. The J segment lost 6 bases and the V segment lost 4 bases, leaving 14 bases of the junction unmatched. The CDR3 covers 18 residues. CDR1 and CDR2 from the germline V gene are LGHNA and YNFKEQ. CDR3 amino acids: CASSLRARRDRGPGELFF. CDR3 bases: TGTGCCAGCAGCCTTCGCGCGAGACGGGACAGGGGACCCGGGGAGCTGTTTTTT.

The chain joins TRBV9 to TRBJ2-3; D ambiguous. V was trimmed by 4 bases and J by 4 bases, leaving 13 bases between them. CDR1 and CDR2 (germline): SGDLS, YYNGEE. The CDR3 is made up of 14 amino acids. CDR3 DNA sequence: TGTGCCAGCAGCCCCCTAGGTTTACCAGATACGCAGTATTTT. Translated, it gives CASSPLGLPDTQYF.

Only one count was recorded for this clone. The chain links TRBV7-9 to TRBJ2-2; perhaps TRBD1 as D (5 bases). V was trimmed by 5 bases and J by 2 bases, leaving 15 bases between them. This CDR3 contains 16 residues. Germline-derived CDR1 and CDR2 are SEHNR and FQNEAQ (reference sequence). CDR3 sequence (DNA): TGTGCCAGCAGCCCACAGGCGTCGGCTAACACCGGGGAGCTGTTTTTT. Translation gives CASSPQASANTGELFF.

CDR3 region: CATSRRTGGADTEAFF. The CDR3 DNA follows: TGTGCCACCAGCAGAAGGACAGGGGGCGCGGACACTGAAGCTTTCTTT. V gene TRBV15 combines with J gene TRBJ1-1; 11 nucleotides align to TRBD1. This CDR3 has 16 amino acids. V shed 2 bases, J shed 3 bases, and the junction held 5 bases outside the gene matches. The germline V gene has CDR1 LNHNV and CDR2 YYDKDF (reference sequence).

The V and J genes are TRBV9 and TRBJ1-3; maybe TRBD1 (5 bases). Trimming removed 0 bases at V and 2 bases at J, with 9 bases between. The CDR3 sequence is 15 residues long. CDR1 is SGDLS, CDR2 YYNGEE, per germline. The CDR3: CASSVAGNPGNTIYF. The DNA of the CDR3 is TGTGCCAGCAGCGTAGCAGGGAACCCTGGAAACACCATATATTTT.

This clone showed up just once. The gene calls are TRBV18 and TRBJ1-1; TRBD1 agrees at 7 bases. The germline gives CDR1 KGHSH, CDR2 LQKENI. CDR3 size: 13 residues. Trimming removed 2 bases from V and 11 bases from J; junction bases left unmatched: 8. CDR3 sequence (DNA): TGTGCCAGCTCACCATCGATAACGGGACAGGCTTTCTTT. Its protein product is CASSPSITGQAFF.

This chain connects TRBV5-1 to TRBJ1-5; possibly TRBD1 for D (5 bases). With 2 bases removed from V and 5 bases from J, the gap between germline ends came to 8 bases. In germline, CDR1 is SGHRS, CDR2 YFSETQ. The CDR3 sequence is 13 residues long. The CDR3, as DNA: TGCGCCAGCAGCTTAGGGGTGGATCAGCCCCAGCATTTT. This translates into CASSLGVDQPQHF. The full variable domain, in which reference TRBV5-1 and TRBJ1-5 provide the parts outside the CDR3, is KAGVTQTPRYLIKTRGQQVTLSCSPISGHRSVSWYQQTPGQGLQFLFEYFSETQRNKGNFPGRFSGRQFSNSRSEMNVSTLELGDSALYLCASSLGVDQPQHFGDGTRLSIL.

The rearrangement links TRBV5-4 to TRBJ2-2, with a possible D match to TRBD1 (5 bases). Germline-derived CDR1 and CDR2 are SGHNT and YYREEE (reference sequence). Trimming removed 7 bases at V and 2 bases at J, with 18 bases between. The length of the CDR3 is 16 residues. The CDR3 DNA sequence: TGTGCCAGCGGGATTGGGGCGTCCTACAACACCGGGGAGCTGTTTTTT. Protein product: CASGIGASYNTGELFF.

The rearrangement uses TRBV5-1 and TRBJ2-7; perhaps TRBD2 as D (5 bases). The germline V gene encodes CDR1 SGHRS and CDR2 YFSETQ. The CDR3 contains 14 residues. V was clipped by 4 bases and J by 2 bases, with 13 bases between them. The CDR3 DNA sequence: TGCGCCAGCAGCCCCCGGGGTCCTCCCTACGAGCAGTACTTC. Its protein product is CASSPRGPPYEQYF.